This T cell receptor beta chain derives from a study of neurological immune-mediated disorders. Synthesis of cDNA was carried out by template-switch 5'RACE. The reaction used 10-nucleotide random UMIs. TCRdb re-analysed the 5' RACE reads in MiXCR, keeping a single row per CDR3 protein. The sample shows 78,000 or so distinct CDR3 sequences, 5% to 6% of them seen only once. Findings and limits, study-wide: The absence of shared CDR3 amino acid sequences among expanded clones across subjects suggests private repertoires in all groups.

This clonotype appeared many times. Antigen unknown. With 11 bases clipped from V and 6 bases from J, the junction kept 5 bases outside the gene matches. CDR3 length: 12 residues. Looked up from germline, CDR1 is MNHNY and CDR2 is SVGAGI (reference sequence). The material sequenced was PBMCs. The clonotype originates from a woman in her 30s with multiple sclerosis. J is TRBJ2-7 and V is TRBV6-6, with 12 positions matching TRBD1. CDR3 sequence reads: CAGGTGGGEQYF. Here the CDR3 DNA reads TGTGCCGGGGGGACAGGGGGCGGCGAGCAGTACTTC.